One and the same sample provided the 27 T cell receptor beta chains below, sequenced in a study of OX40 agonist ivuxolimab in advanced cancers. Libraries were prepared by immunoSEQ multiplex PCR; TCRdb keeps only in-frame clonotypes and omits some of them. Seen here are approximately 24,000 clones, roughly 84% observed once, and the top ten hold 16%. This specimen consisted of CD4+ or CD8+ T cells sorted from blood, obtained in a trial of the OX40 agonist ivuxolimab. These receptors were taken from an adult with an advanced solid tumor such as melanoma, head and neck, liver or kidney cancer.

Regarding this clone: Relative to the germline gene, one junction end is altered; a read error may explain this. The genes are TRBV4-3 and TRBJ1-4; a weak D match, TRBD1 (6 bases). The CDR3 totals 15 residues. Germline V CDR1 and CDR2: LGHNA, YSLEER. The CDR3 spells CASSKDQGLGEKLFF. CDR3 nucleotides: TGCGCCAGCAGCAAAGATCAGGGGCTGGGTGAAAAACTGTTTTTT.

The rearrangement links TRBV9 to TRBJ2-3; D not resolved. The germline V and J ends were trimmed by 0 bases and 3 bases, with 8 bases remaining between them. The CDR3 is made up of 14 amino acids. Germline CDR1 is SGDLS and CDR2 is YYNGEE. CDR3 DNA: TGTGCCAGCAGCGTAGACGGCAGGACAGATACGCAGTATTTT. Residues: CASSVDGRTDTQYF. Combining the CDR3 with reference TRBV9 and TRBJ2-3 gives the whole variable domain DSGVTQTPKHLITATGQRVTLRCSPRSGDLSVYWYQQSLDQGLQFLIQYYNGEERAKGNILERFSAQQFPDLHSELNLSSLELGDSALYFCASSVDGRTDTQYFGPGTRLTVL.

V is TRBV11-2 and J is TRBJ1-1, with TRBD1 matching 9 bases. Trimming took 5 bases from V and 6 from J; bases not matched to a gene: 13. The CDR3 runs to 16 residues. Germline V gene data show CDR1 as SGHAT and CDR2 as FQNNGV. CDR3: CASSRTGGYNSPEAFF. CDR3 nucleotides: TGTGCCAGCAGCAGAACAGGGGGCTACAATTCCCCTGAAGCTTTCTTT. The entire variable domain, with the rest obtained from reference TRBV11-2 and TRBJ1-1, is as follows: EAGVAQSPRYKIIEKRQSVAFWCNPISGHATLYWYQQILGQGPKLLIQFQNNGVVDDSQLPKDRFSAERLKGVDSTLKIQPAKLEDSAVYLCASSRTGGYNSPEAFFGQGTRLTVV.

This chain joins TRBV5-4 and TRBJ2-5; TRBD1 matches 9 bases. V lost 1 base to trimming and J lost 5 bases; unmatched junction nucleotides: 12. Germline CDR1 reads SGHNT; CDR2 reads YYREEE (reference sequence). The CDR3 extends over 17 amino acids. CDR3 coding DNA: TGTGCCAGCAGCTTGATGACCGGGACAGGGAGTGGGGAGACCCAGTACTTC. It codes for CASSLMTGTGSGETQYF.

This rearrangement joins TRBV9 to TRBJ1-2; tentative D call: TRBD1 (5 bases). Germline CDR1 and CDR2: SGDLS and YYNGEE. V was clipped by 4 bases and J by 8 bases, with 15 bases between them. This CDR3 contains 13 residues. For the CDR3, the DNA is TGTGCCAGCAGCCTCGGCGGAGGGGTGGGCTACACCTTC. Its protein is CASSLGGGVGYTF.

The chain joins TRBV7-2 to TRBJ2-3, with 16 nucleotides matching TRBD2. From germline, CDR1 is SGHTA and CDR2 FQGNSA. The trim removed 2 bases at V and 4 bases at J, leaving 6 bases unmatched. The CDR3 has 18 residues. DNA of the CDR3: TGTGCCAGCAGCTTACCCGGGACTAGCGGGAGGGGTGCAGATACGCAGTATTTT. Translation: CASSLPGTSGRGADTQYF.

The CDR3: CASSLALAGSNEQFF. DNA for the CDR3: TGTGCCAGCAGCTTGGCCTTAGCGGGATCCAATGAGCAGTTCTTC. The gene calls are TRBV5-6 and TRBJ2-1; TRBD2 aligns across 8 bases. The trim removed 0 bases at V and 6 bases at J, leaving 5 bases unmatched. The germline V gene encodes CDR1 SGHDT and CDR2 YYEEEE. This CDR3 is 15 amino acids long.

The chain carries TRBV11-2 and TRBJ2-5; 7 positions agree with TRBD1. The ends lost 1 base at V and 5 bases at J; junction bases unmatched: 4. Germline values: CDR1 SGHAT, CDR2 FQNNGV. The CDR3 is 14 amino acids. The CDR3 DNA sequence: TGTGCCAGCAGCTTAGTAGGGGGCCGCGAGACCCAGTACTTC. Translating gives CASSLVGGRETQYF.

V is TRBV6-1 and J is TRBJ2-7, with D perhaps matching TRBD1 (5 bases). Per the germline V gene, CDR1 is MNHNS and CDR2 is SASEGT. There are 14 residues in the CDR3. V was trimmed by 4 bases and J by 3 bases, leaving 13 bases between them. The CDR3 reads CASSGQNSLYEQYF. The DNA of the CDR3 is TGTGCCAGCAGTGGACAGAATTCTCTCTACGAGCAGTACTTC.

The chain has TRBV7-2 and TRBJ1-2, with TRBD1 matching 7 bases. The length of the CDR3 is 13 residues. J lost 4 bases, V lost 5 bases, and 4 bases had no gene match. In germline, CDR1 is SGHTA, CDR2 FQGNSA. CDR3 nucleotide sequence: TGTGCCAGCAGCCCAAGGGACAGCTATGGCTACACCTTC. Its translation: CASSPRDSYGYTF.

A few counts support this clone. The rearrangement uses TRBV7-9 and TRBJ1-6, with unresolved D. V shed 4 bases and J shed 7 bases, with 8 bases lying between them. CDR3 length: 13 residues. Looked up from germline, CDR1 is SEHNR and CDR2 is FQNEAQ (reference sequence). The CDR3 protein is CASSYPPNSPLHF. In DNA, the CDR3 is TGTGCCAGCAGCTACCCACCCAATTCACCCCTCCACTTT.

The CDR3 reads CASSQSPGQGDYGYTF. The CDR3 nucleotides are TGTGCCAGCAGCCAATCGCCCGGACAGGGTGACTATGGCTACACCTTC. The genes are TRBV14 and TRBJ1-2; 8 nucleotides line up with TRBD1. CDR3 length: 16 amino acids. V dropped 2 bases and J dropped 3; count of bases not matched to a gene: 8. The germline gives CDR1 SGHDN, CDR2 FVKESK.

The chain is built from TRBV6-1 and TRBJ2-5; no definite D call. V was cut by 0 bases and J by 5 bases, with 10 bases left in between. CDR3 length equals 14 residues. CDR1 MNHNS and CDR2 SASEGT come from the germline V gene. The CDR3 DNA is TGTGCCAGCAGTGAAGCGCGAGATGGGGAGACCCAGTACTTC. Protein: CASSEARDGETQYF.

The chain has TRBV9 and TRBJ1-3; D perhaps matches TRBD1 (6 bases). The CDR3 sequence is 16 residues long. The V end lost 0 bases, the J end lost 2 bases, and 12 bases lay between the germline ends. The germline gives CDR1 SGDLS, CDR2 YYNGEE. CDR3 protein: CASSVVPTGTGNTIYF. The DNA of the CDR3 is TGTGCCAGCAGCGTAGTGCCCACAGGGACTGGAAACACCATATATTTT. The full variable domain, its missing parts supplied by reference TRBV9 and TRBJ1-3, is DSGVTQTPKHLITATGQRVTLRCSPRSGDLSVYWYQQSLDQGLQFLIQYYNGEERAKGNILERFSAQQFPDLHSELNLSSLELGDSALYFCASSVVPTGTGNTIYFGEGSWLTVV.

CDR3 loop: CSVSTGFSYTF. In nucleotides, the CDR3 is TGCAGCGTCTCAACAGGCTTCAGCTACACCTTC. The rearrangement joins TRBV29-1 to TRBJ1-2, with a possible D match to TRBD1 (5 bases). The CDR3 contains 11 residues. Trimming took off 6 bases at V and 9 bases at J, with 14 bases between the two ends. The germline V gene encodes CDR1 SQVTM and CDR2 ANQGSEA. Complete variable domain (other parts from reference TRBV29-1 and TRBJ1-2): SAVISQKPSRDICQRGTSLTIQCQVDSQVTMMFWYRQQPGQSLTLIATANQGSEATYESGFVIDKFPISRPNLTFSTLTVSNMSPEDSSIYLCSVSTGFSYTFGSGTRLTVV.

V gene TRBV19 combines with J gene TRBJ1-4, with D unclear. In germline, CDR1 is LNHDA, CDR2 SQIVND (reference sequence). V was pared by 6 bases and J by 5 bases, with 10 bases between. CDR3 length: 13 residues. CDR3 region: CASRETHNEKLFF. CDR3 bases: TGTGCCAGTAGGGAAACTCACAATGAAAAACTGTTTTTT. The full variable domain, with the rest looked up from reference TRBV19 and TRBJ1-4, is DGGITQSPKYLFRKEGQNVTLSCEQNLNHDAMYWYRQDPGQGLRLIYYSQIVNDFQKGDIAEGYSVSREKKESFPLTVTSAQKNPTAFYLCASRETHNEKLFFGSGTQLSVL.

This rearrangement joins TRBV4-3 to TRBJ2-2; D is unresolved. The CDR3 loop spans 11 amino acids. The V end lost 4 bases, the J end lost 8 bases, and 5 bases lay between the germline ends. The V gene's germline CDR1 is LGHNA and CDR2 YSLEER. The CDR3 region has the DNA TGCGCCAGCAGCCTCATGGGGGAGCTGTTTTTT. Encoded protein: CASSLMGELFF.

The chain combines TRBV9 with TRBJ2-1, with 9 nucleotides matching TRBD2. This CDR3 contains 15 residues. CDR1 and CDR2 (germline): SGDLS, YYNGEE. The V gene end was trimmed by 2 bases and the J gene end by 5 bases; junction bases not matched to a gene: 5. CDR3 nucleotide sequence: TGTGCCAGCAGCGTCGGACTAGCGAGAGACAATGAGCAGTTCTTC. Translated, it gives CASSVGLARDNEQFF.

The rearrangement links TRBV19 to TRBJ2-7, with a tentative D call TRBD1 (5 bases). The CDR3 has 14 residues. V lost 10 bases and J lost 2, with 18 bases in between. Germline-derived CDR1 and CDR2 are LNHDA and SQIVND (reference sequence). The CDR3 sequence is CATSIRGRAYEQYF. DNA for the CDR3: TGTGCCACCTCCATTAGGGGCAGAGCCTACGAGCAGTACTTC.

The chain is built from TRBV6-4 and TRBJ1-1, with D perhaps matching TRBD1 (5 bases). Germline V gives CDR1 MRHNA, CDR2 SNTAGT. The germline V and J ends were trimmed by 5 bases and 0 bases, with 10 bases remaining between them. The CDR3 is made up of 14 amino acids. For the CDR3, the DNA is TGTGCCAGCAGTTATGGGGGAATGAACACTGAAGCTTTCTTT. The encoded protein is CASSYGGMNTEAFF.

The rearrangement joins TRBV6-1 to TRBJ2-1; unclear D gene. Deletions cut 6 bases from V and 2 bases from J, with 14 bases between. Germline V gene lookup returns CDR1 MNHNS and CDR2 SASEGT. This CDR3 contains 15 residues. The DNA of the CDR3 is TGTGCCAGCAGACGGGCTCACGAGGCCTACAATGAGCAGTTCTTC. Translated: CASRRAHEAYNEQFF.

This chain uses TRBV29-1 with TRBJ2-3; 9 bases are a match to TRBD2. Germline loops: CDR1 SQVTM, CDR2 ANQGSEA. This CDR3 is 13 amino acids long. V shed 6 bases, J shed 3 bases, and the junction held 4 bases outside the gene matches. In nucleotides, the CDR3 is TGCAGCGTGGGACTAGCCGGGACAGATACGCAGTATTTT. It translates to CSVGLAGTDTQYF.

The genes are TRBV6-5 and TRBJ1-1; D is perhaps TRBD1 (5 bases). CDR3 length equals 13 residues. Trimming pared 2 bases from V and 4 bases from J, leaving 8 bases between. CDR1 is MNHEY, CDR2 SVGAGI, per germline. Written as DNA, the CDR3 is TGTGCCAGCAGTTACGGCGACAGCACTGAAGCTTTCTTT. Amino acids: CASSYGDSTEAFF.

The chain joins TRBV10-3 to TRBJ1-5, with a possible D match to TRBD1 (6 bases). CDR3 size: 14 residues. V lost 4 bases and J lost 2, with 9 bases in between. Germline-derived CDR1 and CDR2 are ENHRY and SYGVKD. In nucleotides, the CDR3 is TGTGCCATCAGTGGCCCAGGGGGCAATCAGCCCCAGCATTTT. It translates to CAISGPGGNQPQHF.

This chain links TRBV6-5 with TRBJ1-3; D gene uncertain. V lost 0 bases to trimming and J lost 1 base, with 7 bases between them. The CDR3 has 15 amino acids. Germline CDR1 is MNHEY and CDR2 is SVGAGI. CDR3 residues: CASSYSEKSGNTIYF. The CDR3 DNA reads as TGTGCCAGCAGTTACTCTGAGAAATCTGGAAACACCATATATTTT.

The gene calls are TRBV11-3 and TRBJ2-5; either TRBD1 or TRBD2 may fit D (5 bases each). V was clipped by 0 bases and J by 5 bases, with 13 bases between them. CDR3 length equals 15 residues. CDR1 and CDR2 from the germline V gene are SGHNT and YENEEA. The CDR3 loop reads CASSLDGSEGETQYF. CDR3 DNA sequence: TGTGCCAGCAGCTTAGACGGCTCTGAGGGGGAGACCCAGTACTTC.

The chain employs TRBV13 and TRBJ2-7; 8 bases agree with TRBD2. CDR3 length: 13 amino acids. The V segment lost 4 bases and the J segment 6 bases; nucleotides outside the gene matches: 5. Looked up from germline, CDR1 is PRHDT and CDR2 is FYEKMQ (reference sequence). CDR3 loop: CASSWDREGEQYF. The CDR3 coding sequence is TGTGCCAGCAGCTGGGACCGGGAGGGCGAGCAGTACTTC.